This TCR beta chain was captured in a study of blood T cell repertoires in COVID-19 (dated by TCRdb to about 2020). For the wider study: The collaborator samples originated in the United States, Italy and Spain and spanned the acute and convalescent phases of COVID-19. The prospective study material was composed of cDNA or gDNA derived from T cells, B-cell-depleted T cells, or PBMCs. Subjects who had been exposed to COVID-19, were actively infected with it, or had recovered from it provided the deeply sampled blood TCRbeta repertoires that made up the dataset. A freely available public database, intended as a resource for researchers studying the immune response to SARS-CoV-2, is where the repertoires were released. The samples were drawn from two sources: the first 160 participants of the ongoing ImmuneRACE study, and some 1,300 subjects contributed by 6 global collaborators. Nearly every sample came with metadata listing a de-identified subject ID, COVID-19 status, age in years and sex. HLA class I and class II types, where available, came from metadata supplied by the sample provider rather than from assay-based typing. Results the study describes overall, beyond this receptor: How much clinical and demographic metadata was included differed by source and by participant, and the metadata was provided uncurated.

TCRbeta CDR3 regions were amplified from genomic DNA using the immunoSEQ Assay, a bias-controlled multiplex PCR. Processing in the source paper ran as follows. The number of nucleated cells in each sample was estimated by amplification of reference gene primers within the assay. To quantify the absolute abundance of each unique TCRbeta CDR3 rearrangement, sequence reads were collapsed and filtered. For each sample, productive Simpson clonality was calculated by taking the square root of Simpson's diversity index across productive rearrangements. TCRdb provides this immuneACCESS table in a form limited to in-frame rearrangements. Some clones are lacking; in checked studies, under half of them reflect an unresolved V gene, and why the rest are absent is not known. D and trimming were read from the DNA, whereas the V and J calls and clone size are those reported in that table. In all, the sample holds roughly 110,000 clones, and about 91% of those were seen once. 6.8% of the sample lies in the top ten.

CDR1 and CDR2 are read off the germline V gene (reference sequence) as LNHDA and SQIVND. Inclusive of the bounding cysteine and phenylalanine, the CDR3 is 16 residues long. The CDR3 DNA has 48 bases and is translated from base 1. Trimmed from V: 5 bases; trimmed from J: 2 bases; junction bases lacking a gene match: 7. Each collaborating institution followed its own protocols to collect whole blood in K2EDTA tubes. For TCRbeta analysis, collaborators shipped samples in one of three forms: frozen whole blood, isolated PBMCs, or DNA extracted from either of those sample types. This clone was detected once. Its antigen is still unknown. The record has no base qualities; no much larger clone is one base away.

Sample: peripheral blood. The clonotype was recovered from a man between 50 and 59 years old with active or convalescent COVID-19. This chain is built from TRBV19 and TRBJ2-3, with 10 bases aligning to TRBD2. Here the CDR3 is given as CASSASSGSFTDTQYF. The DNA is TGTGCCAGTAGTGCATCTAGCGGGAGTTTCACAGATACGCAGTATTTT.